Within the sample, the clone carrying this TCR beta chain is medium-sized. Antigen unknown. After constant-region reverse-primer amplification, full-length variable regions underwent semi-nested PCR with Nested Universal Primer A. TCRdb passed the 5' RACE reads through MiXCR, listing each CDR3 protein once. The table includes 9,400 or so distinct CDR3 sequences, more than 15% detected once. The memory fraction was CD4+CD45RO+CD25- cells. Study outcomes and limitations: Tumor-infiltrating Treg TCR alpha and beta sequences overlapped most with tumor naive CD4+ T cells, then blood naive. Tumor memory CD4+ T cell TCR gene usage clustered with blood and lymph node memory CD4+ cells and lymph node naive CD4+ cells.

V shed 7 bases and J shed 2 bases, with 18 bases lying between them. The CDR3 length is 16 residues. This chain links TRBV12-3 or TRBV12-4 with TRBJ2-1; TRBD2 is a possible D gene (7 bases). This TCR came from a female donor with breast cancer. The specimen sequenced was memory CD4+ T cells sorted from blood. Subset in this sample: memory CD4+ T cells, CD4+CD45RO+CD25-. CDR3 in amino acids: CASTLVAGATYNEQFF. CDR3 in DNA: TGTGCCAGCACCCTCGTGGCGGGGGCCACCTACAATGAGCAGTTCTTC.